Below, 14 T cell receptor beta chains from the same sample are listed, as sequenced in a study of blood T cell repertoires in COVID-19. Profiling relied on immunoSEQ multiplex PCR, and the TCRdb table lists in-frame clones only, not all of them. The sample carries some 200,000 clones, roughly nine tenths recorded once. Sequenced: peripheral blood. The source of these receptors is a woman aged 70-85 years with acute or convalescent COVID-19.

The rearrangement uses TRBV3-1 (or the pseudogene TRBV3-2) and TRBJ1-2; 8 bases match TRBD1. This CDR3 region has 15 residues. V lost 4 bases and J lost 4; bases outside the gene matches: 8. Germline V gene lookup returns CDR1 LGHDT and CDR2 YNNKEL (reference sequence). This CDR3 is CASSRDRGTGYGYTF. In DNA form, the CDR3 reads TGTGCCAGCAGCCGAGACAGGGGCACGGGCTATGGCTACACCTTC.

The rearrangement uses TRBV6-2 or TRBV6-3 and TRBJ1-1, with D uncertain. Germline lookup yields CDR1 MNHEY and CDR2 SVGEGT. The length of the CDR3 is 14 residues. Trimming removed 1 base at V and 3 bases at J, with 9 bases between. The CDR3 DNA is TGTGCCAGCAGTTACTTCCGGGGAGACACTGAAGCTTTCTTT. It is translated as CASSYFRGDTEAFF.

The gene calls are TRBV5-1 and TRBJ2-2; the match to TRBD1 covers 9 bases. Trimming removed 4 bases from V and 5 bases from J; junction bases left unmatched: 3. CDR3 length: 14 amino acids. CDR1 and CDR2 (germline): SGHRS, YFSETQ. CDR3 DNA sequence: TGCGCCAGCAGCACACAGGGGGCAACCGGGGAGCTGTTTTTT. Protein product: CASSTQGATGELFF.

The J gene is TRBJ1-1, the V gene TRBV19; D perhaps matches TRBD1 (6 bases). CDR3 length equals 16 residues. In germline, CDR1 is LNHDA, CDR2 SQIVND (reference sequence). V dropped 5 bases and J dropped 1 base, with 17 bases sitting between them. The CDR3 loop reads CASSPRGSGKNTEAFF. The CDR3, as DNA: TGTGCCAGTAGTCCCAGGGGAAGTGGGAAGAACACTGAAGCTTTCTTT.

This clone was seen a handful of times. V usage is TRBV28 and J usage is TRBJ2-7, with D possibly matching TRBD1 (6 bases). Trimming removed 6 bases at V and 0 bases at J, with 18 bases between. This CDR3 contains 16 residues. Per germline, CDR1 MDHEN and CDR2 SYDVKM. The CDR3 here is CASRPPPGQRSYEQYF. The CDR3 nucleotides are TGTGCCAGCAGACCGCCACCGGGACAACGCTCCTACGAGCAGTACTTC. The whole variable domain, filled in from reference TRBV28 and TRBJ2-7, reads DVKVTQSSRYLVKRTGEKVFLECVQDMDHENMFWYRQDPGLGLRLIYFSYDVKMKEKGDIPEGYSVSREKKERFSLILESASTNQTSMYLCASRPPPGQRSYEQYFGPGTRLTVT.

The chain employs TRBV5-5 and TRBJ1-2; 10 bases agree with TRBD1. The J segment lost 6 bases and the V segment lost 4 bases, leaving 18 bases of the junction unmatched. The CDR3 covers 18 residues. Germline CDR1 SGHKS, CDR2 YYEKEE (reference sequence). The CDR3 loop is CASSNLPGQGPPIDGYTF. The CDR3 nucleotides read TGTGCCAGCAGCAACCTTCCGGGACAGGGGCCTCCGATAGATGGCTACACCTTC.

The chain links TRBV6-5 to TRBJ2-1, with 8 bases aligning to TRBD1. After removal of 6 bases from V and 5 bases from J, the junction contained 3 bases not matched to a gene. Germline V gene data show CDR1 as MNHEY and CDR2 as SVGAGI. The CDR3 is 13 amino acids. The CDR3 region has the DNA TGTGCCAGCAGCCCGACAGGGGACAATGAGCAGTTCTTC. Protein sequence: CASSPTGDNEQFF.

The chain uses TRBV12-3 or TRBV12-4 and TRBJ1-2; D is undetermined. The CDR3 contains 13 residues. The V end was cut by 0 bases, the J end by 7 bases, with 9 bases between. The CDR3 DNA is TGTGCCAGCAGTTTAGCCCCCAGGCTTGGCTACACCTTC. Translating it yields CASSLAPRLGYTF.

The chain joins TRBV5-1 to TRBJ1-4; 8 bases are shared with TRBD1. The junction had 2 bases not matched to a gene; V was cut back by 0 bases and J by 4 bases. This CDR3 is 15 amino acids long. Germline V gene data show CDR1 as SGHRS and CDR2 as YFSETQ. The chain's CDR3 is CASSLADRDNEKLFF. In DNA form, the CDR3 reads TGCGCCAGCAGCTTGGCGGACAGGGATAATGAAAAACTGTTTTTT.

This sequence joins TRBV7-8 and TRBJ1-2; 9 bases fit TRBD1. CDR1 is SGHVS, CDR2 FQNEAQ, per germline. This CDR3 region has 15 residues. V shed 6 bases and J 7 bases; nucleotides not matched to a gene: 12. CDR3 sequence reads: CASRRTGAAEGGYTF. As DNA, the CDR3 is TGTGCCAGCAGACGGACAGGGGCCGCGGAAGGTGGCTACACCTTC.

The chain links TRBV15 to TRBJ2-3; D remains unclear. This CDR3 comprises 16 residues. Germline CDR1 and CDR2: LNHNV and YYDKDF (reference sequence). The V gene lost 6 bases and the J gene lost 3 bases, with 19 bases spanning the gap. The chain's CDR3 is CATSAPREVRTDTQYF. CDR3 sequence (DNA): TGTGCCACCAGTGCCCCTCGTGAGGTGAGGACAGATACGCAGTATTTT.

The V call is TRBV7-9, the J call TRBJ1-3, with D maybe TRBD1 (6 bases). This CDR3 spans 12 amino acids. Germline loops: CDR1 SEHNR, CDR2 FQNEAQ (reference sequence). V gave up 5 bases and J gave up 9 bases, with 11 bases separating them. For the CDR3, the DNA is TGTGCCAGCAGCGGGAACAGGGTCACCATATATTTT. Its protein is CASSGNRVTIYF.

The chain joins TRBV5-6 to TRBJ2-5; 7 bases align to TRBD1. V trimming: 4 bases; J trimming: 5 bases; junction bases outside the gene matches: 5. CDR3 length: 13 amino acids. From germline, CDR1 is SGHDT and CDR2 YYEEEE. Written as DNA, the CDR3 is TGTGCCAGCAGCCCGACAGGGCAGGAGACCCAGTACTTC. Amino acid sequence: CASSPTGQETQYF.

Here the CDR3 DNA reads TGTGCCAGCAGCCCCGAGAGGCCCGGGGAGCTGTTTTTT. Translated, it gives CASSPERPGELFF. The chain uses TRBV11-2 and TRBJ2-2; D is undetermined. Per the germline V gene, CDR1 is SGHAT and CDR2 is FQNNGV. The CDR3 is 13 residues long. V lost 5 bases and J lost 6, with 10 bases in between. The whole variable domain, remainder taken from reference TRBV11-2 and TRBJ2-2, is EAGVAQSPRYKIIEKRQSVAFWCNPISGHATLYWYQQILGQGPKLLIQFQNNGVVDDSQLPKDRFSAERLKGVDSTLKIQPAKLEDSAVYLCASSPERPGELFFGEGSRLTVL.